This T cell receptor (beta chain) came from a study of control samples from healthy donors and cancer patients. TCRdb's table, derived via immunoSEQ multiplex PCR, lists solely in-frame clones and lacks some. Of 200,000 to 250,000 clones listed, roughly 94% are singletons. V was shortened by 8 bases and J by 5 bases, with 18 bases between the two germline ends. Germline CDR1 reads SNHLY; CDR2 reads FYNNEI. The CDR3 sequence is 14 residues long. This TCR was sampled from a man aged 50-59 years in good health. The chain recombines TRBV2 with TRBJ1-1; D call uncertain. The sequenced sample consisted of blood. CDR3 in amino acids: CASSVVEGTTEAFF. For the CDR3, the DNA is TGTGCCAGCTCAGTGGTGGAGGGAACAACTGAAGCTTTCTTT.